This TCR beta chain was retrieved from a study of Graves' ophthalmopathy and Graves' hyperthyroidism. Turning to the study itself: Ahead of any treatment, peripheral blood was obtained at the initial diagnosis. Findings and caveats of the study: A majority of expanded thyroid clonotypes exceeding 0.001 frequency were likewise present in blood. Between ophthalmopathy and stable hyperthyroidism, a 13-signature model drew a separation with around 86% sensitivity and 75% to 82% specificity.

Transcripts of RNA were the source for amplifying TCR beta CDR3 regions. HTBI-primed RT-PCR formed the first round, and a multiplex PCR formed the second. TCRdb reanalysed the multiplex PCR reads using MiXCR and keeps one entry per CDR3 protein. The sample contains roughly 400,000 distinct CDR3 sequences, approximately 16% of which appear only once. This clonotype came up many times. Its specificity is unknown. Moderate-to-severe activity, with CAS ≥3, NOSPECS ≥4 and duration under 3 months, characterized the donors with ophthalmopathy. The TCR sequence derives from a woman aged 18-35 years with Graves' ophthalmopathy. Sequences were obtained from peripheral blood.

The CDR3 region has the DNA TGTGCCAGTAGTAGTCGGGGGAATCAGCCCCAGCATTTT. This encodes CASSSRGNQPQHF. V and J are TRBV19 and TRBJ1-5; weak D call: TRBD1 (5 bases). The V gene's germline CDR1 is LNHDA and CDR2 SQIVND (reference sequence). This CDR3 spans 13 amino acids. Between the trimmed V and J ends, which lost 4 bases and 4 bases, there was a span of 8 bases.